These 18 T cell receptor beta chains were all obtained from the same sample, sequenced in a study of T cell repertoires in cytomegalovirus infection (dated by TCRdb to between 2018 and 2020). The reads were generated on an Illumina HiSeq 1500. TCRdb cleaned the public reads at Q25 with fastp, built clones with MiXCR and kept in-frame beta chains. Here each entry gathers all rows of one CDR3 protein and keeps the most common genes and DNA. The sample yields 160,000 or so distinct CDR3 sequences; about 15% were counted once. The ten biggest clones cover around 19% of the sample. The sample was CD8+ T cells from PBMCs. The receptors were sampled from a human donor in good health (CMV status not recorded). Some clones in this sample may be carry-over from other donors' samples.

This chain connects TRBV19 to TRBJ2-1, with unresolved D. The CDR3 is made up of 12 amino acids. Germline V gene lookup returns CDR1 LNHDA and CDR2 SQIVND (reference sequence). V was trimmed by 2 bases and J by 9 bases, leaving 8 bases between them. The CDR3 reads CASSIMGFEQFF. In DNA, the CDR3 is TGTGCCAGTAGTATAATGGGCTTTGAGCAGTTCTTC.

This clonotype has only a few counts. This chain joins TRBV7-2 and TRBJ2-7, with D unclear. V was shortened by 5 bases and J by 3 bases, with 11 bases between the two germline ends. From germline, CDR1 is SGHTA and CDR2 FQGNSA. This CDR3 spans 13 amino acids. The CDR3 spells CASSPRVLYEQYF. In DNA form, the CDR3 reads TGTGCCAGCAGCCCCCGGGTCCTCTACGAGCAGTACTTC.

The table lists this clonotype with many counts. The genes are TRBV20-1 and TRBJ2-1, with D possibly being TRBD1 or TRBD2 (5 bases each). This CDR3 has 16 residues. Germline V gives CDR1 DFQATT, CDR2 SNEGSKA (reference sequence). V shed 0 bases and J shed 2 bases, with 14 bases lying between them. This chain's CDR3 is CSARDPGTVTYNEQFF. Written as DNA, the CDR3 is TGCAGTGCTAGAGATCCCGGGACGGTAACCTACAATGAGCAGTTCTTC.

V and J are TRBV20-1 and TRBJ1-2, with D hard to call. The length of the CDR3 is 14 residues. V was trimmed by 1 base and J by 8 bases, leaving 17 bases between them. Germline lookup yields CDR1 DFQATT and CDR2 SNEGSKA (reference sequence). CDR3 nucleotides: TGCAGTGCTAGAGTGGGCAGCTTATCGAGAGGCTACACCTTC. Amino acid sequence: CSARVGSLSRGYTF.

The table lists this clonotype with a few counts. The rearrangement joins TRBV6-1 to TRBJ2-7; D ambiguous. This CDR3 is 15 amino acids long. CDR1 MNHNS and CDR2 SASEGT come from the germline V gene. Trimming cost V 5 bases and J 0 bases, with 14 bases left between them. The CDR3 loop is CASSYGNGPSYEQYF. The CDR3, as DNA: TGTGCCAGCAGTTACGGTAACGGGCCCTCCTACGAGCAGTACTTC.

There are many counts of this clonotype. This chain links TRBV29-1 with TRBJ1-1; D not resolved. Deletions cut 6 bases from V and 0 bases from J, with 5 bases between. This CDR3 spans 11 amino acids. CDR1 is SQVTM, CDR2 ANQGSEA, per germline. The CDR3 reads CSVYMNTEAFF. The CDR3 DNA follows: TGCAGCGTGTATATGAACACTGAAGCTTTCTTT.

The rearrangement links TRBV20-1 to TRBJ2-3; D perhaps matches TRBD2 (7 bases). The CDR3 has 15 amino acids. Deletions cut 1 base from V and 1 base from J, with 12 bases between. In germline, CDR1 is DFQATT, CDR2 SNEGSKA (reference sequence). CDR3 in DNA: TGCAGTGCTAGAGGAGGGGGGGCCCGCACAGATACGCAGTATTTT. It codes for CSARGGGARTDTQYF.

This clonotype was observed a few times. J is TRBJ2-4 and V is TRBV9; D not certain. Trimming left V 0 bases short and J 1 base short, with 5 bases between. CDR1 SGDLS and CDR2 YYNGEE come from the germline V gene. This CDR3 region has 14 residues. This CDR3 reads CASSVGFAKNIQYF. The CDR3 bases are TGTGCCAGCAGCGTAGGGTTTGCCAAAAACATTCAGTACTTC.

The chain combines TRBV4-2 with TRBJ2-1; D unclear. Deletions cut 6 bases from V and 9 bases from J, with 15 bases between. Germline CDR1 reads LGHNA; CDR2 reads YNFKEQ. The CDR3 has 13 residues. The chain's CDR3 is CASSPRLRFEQFF. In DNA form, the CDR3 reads TGTGCCAGCAGTCCGCGTCTGCGCTTTGAGCAGTTCTTC.

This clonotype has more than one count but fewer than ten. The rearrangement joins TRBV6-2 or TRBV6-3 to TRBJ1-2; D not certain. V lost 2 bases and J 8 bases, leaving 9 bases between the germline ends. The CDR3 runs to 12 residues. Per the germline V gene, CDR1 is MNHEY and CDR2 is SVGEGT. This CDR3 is CASSYVTEGYTF. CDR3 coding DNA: TGTGCCAGCAGTTACGTCACGGAGGGCTACACCTTC.

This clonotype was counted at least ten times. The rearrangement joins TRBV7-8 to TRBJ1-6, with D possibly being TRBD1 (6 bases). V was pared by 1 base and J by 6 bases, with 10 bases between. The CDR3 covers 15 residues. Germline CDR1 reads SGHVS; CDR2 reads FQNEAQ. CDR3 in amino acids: CASSLGGGGNSPLHF. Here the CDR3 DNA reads TGTGCCAGCAGCTTAGGAGGAGGGGGTAATTCACCCCTCCACTTT. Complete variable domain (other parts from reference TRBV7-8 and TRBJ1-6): GAGVSQSPRYKVAKRGQDVALRCDPISGHVSLFWYQQALGQGPEFLTYFQNEAQLDKSGLPSDRFFAERPEGSVSTLKIQRTQQEDSAVYLCASSLGGGGNSPLHFGNGTRLTVT.

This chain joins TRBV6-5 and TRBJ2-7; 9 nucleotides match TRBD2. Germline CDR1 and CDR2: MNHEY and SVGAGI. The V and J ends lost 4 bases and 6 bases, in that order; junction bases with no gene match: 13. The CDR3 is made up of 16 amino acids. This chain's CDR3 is CASSSFPGSGRFEQYF. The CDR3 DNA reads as TGTGCCAGCAGTTCCTTCCCGGGTAGCGGGAGATTCGAGCAGTACTTC.

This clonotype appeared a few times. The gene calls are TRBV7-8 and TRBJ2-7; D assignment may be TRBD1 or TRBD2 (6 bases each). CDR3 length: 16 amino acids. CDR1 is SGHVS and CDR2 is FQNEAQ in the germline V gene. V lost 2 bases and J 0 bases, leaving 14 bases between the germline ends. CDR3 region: CASSLPQGGSSYEQYF. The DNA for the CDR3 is TGTGCCAGCAGCTTACCCCAAGGGGGGAGCTCCTACGAGCAGTACTTC. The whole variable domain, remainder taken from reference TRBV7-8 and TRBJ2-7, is GAGVSQSPRYKVAKRGQDVALRCDPISGHVSLFWYQQALGQGPEFLTYFQNEAQLDKSGLPSDRFFAERPEGSVSTLKIQRTQQEDSAVYLCASSLPQGGSSYEQYFGPGTRLTVT.

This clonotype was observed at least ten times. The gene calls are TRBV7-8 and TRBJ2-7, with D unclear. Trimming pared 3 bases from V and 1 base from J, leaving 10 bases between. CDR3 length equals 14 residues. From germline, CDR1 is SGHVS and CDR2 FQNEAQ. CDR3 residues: CASSFLGDSYEQYF. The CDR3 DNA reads TGTGCCAGCAGCTTTCTTGGAGATTCCTACGAGCAGTACTTC.

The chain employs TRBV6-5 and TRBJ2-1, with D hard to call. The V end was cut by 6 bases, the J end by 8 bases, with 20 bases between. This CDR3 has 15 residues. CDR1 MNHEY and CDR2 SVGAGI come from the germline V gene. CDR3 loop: CASRTLVWGSDEQFF. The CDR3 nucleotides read TGTGCCAGCAGAACTCTAGTTTGGGGTTCGGATGAGCAGTTCTTC.

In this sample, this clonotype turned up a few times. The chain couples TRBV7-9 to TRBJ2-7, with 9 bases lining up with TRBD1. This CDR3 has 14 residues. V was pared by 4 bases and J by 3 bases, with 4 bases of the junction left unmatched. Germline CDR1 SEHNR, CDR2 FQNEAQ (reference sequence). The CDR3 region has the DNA TGTGCCAGCAGCTCCGGGACAGGGTACTACGAGCAGTACTTC. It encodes CASSSGTGYYEQYF.

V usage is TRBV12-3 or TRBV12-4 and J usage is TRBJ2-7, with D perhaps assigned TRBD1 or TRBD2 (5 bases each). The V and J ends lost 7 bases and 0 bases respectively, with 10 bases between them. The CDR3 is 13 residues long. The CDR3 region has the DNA TGTGCCAGCATGGTCGGGACCTCCTACGAGCAGTACTTC. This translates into CASMVGTSYEQYF.

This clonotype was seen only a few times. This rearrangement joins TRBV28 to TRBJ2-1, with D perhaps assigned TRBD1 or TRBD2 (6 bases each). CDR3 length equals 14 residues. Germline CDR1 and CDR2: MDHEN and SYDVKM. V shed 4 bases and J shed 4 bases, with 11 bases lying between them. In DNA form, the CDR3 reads TGTGCCAGCAGTTACGGGGGCCCATACAATGAGCAGTTCTTC. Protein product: CASSYGGPYNEQFF. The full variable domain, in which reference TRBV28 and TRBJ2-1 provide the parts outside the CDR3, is DVKVTQSSRYLVKRTGEKVFLECVQDMDHENMFWYRQDPGLGLRLIYFSYDVKMKEKGDIPEGYSVSREKKERFSLILESASTNQTSMYLCASSYGGPYNEQFFGPGTRLTVL.